Each of the 3 T cell receptor beta chains below was sequenced from the same sample in a study of cytomegalovirus exposure and HLA in healthy donors. PCR employed 60 Vbeta and 13 Jbeta primers. Only in-frame clones appear in the TCRdb table, and some are missing; sequencing was by immunoSEQ multiplex PCR. The repertoire consists of 110,000 or so clones, with over 65% occurring once and the leading ten covering more than 3.5%. The sequencing sample was made of PBMCs. The receptors stem from a woman aged 40 to 50 in good health and CMV-seropositive.

V is TRBV10-3 and J is TRBJ2-3; 10 bases are shared with TRBD2. Losses at the gene ends were 1 base for V and 5 bases for J; bases not matched to a gene: 21. The CDR3 is made up of 21 amino acids. Looked up from germline, CDR1 is ENHRY and CDR2 is SYGVKD. DNA of the CDR3: TGTGCCATCAGTGAGTTTGGAGACAGGGTTTATGGGACTAGCGCGAGAGATACGCAGTATTTT. This encodes CAISEFGDRVYGTSARDTQYF.

This rearrangement joins TRBV5-1 to TRBJ2-3, with D uncertain. V lost 4 bases to trimming and J lost 1 base, with 10 bases between them. The CDR3 contains 14 residues. Germline CDR1 SGHRS, CDR2 YFSETQ. The CDR3 DNA sequence: TGCGCCAGCAGCATCATAGCTCGCACAGATACGCAGTATTTT. Translation gives CASSIIARTDTQYF.

The V and J genes are TRBV30 and TRBJ2-7; the D gene is possibly TRBD2 (6 bases). V lost 2 bases and J 4 bases, leaving 12 bases between the germline ends. The CDR3 has 13 amino acids. Germline CDR1 reads GTSNPN; CDR2 reads SVGIG (reference sequence). This CDR3 reads CAWSTGSMYEQYF. In DNA form, the CDR3 reads TGTGCCTGGAGTACCGGGAGTATGTACGAGCAGTACTTC.